The 27 T cell receptor beta chains reported below all come from one sample, sequenced in a study of blood T cell repertoires in COVID-19. Sequencing used immunoSEQ multiplex PCR; TCRdb keeps in-frame clones, though not all of them. Found here are fewer than 150,000 clones, around 80% of them singletons; the top ten hold about 10%. The sample comprised peripheral blood. The receptors here all came from a human donor in a cohort sampled during active COVID-19.

The chain has TRBV2 and TRBJ1-2; TRBD1 aligns across 8 bases. Germline CDR1 SNHLY, CDR2 FYNNEI. The CDR3 runs 14 residues. Trimming cost V 5 bases and J 8 bases; bases outside gene matches: 10. The CDR3 loop is CASSSATGVRGYTF. In nucleotides, the CDR3 is TGTGCCAGCAGTTCCGCGACAGGGGTTAGGGGCTACACCTTC. Full variable domain (rest looked up from reference TRBV2 and TRBJ1-2): EPEVTQTPSHQVTQMGQEVILRCVPISNHLYFYWYRQILGQKVEFLVSFYNNEISEKSEIFDDQFSVERPDGSNFTLKIRSTKLEDSAMYFCASSSATGVRGYTFGSGTRLTVV.

V is TRBV6-5 and J is TRBJ2-5; D unresolved. The CDR3 is made up of 15 amino acids. CDR1 MNHEY and CDR2 SVGAGI come from the germline V gene. V was trimmed by 5 bases and J by 2 bases, leaving 15 bases between them. In nucleotides, the CDR3 is TGTGCCAGCAGTCTAACCCTTGCACCACAAGAGACCCAGTACTTC. Protein: CASSLTLAPQETQYF.

V usage is TRBV4-1 and J usage is TRBJ1-5; D is perhaps TRBD1 (5 bases). Germline V gene lookup returns CDR1 MGHRA and CDR2 YSYEKL. The CDR3 length is 14 residues. The V end was cut by 4 bases, the J end by 6 bases, with 13 bases between. This chain's CDR3 is CASSRGHPSQPQHF. In nucleotides, the CDR3 is TGCGCCAGCAGCCGCGGACATCCCAGTCAGCCCCAGCATTTT.

V gene TRBV15 combines with J gene TRBJ2-2, with 10 bases matching TRBD1. The trim removed 0 bases at V and 6 bases at J, leaving 19 bases unmatched. The CDR3 covers 21 residues. Germline assignment: CDR1 LNHNV and CDR2 YYDKDF (reference sequence). CDR3 protein: CATSRDPGRRRGQGNAGELFF. The CDR3 region has the DNA TGTGCCACCAGCAGAGATCCCGGAAGGCGTCGGGGACAGGGGAATGCCGGGGAGCTGTTTTTT. Filled out from reference TRBV15 and TRBJ2-2, the complete variable domain reads DAMVIQNPRYQVTQFGKPVTLSCSQTLNHNVMYWYQQKSSQAPKLLFHYYDKDFNNEADTPDNFQSRRPNTSFCFLDIRSPGLGDTAMYLCATSRDPGRRRGQGNAGELFFGEGSRLTVL.

This chain links TRBV6-5 with TRBJ1-5; 8 nucleotides align to TRBD1. Germline V gene lookup returns CDR1 MNHEY and CDR2 SVGAGI. The CDR3 runs to 14 residues. The V and J ends lost 5 bases and 3 bases, in that order; junction bases with no gene match: 3. This CDR3 is CASSRDRNNQPQHF. The CDR3 nucleotides read TGTGCCAGCAGTAGGGACAGGAACAATCAGCCCCAGCATTTT.

The genes are TRBV6-5 and TRBJ1-1; no firm D call. This CDR3 contains 15 residues. Germline V gene sequence: CDR1 MNHEY, CDR2 SVGAGI. V lost 5 bases, J lost 1 base, and 14 bases lay in between. Here the CDR3 reads CASSTQDTRNTEAFF. The CDR3 DNA sequence: TGTGCCAGCAGTACCCAAGACACTCGGAACACTGAAGCTTTCTTT.

This sequence joins TRBV19 and TRBJ2-1; perhaps TRBD2 as D (7 bases). This CDR3 is built from 14 residues. Germline CDR1 is LNHDA and CDR2 is SQIVND (reference sequence). V was pared by 3 bases and J by 12 bases, with 18 bases between. CDR3 residues: CASSIWAGALGQFF. The CDR3 nucleotides are TGTGCCAGTAGTATCTGGGCGGGGGCTTTGGGGCAGTTCTTC.

This clone has only a few counts. The chain employs TRBV6-1 and TRBJ2-3; D possibly corresponds to TRBD2 (6 bases). The V gene's germline CDR1 is MNHNS and CDR2 SASEGT. V was pared by 2 bases and J by 1 base, with 10 bases between. This CDR3 has 15 amino acids. The CDR3 region is CASSELGGRTDTQYF. For the CDR3, the DNA is TGTGCCAGCAGTGAACTGGGGGGACGCACAGATACGCAGTATTTT.

This chain uses TRBV30 with TRBJ2-7; D is unresolved. V was cut by 4 bases and J by 6 bases, with 13 bases left in between. The CDR3 is 12 amino acids. Germline V lookup: CDR1 GTSNPN, CDR2 SVGIG (reference sequence). Here the CDR3 reads CAWTSSSLEQYF. CDR3 sequence (DNA): TGTGCCTGGACCTCGTCCTCTCTCGAGCAGTACTTC.

This chain links TRBV11-2 with TRBJ2-1, with TRBD2 identical over 13 bases. The length of the CDR3 is 16 residues. CDR1 is SGHAT, CDR2 FQNNGV, per germline. J gave up 9 bases and V 7 bases, and 12 bases lay outside the gene matches. The CDR3 DNA follows: TGTGCCAGCACCTTTACTAGCGGGGGGGCTTTCGGTGAGCAGTTCTTC. It is translated as CASTFTSGGAFGEQFF. Variable domain in full (rest from reference TRBV11-2 and TRBJ2-1): EAGVAQSPRYKIIEKRQSVAFWCNPISGHATLYWYQQILGQGPKLLIQFQNNGVVDDSQLPKDRFSAERLKGVDSTLKIQPAKLEDSAVYLCASTFTSGGAFGEQFFGPGTRLTVL.

This clone was recorded once. The chain links TRBV5-4 to TRBJ1-1; TRBD1 is a possible D gene (5 bases). Trimming took off 8 bases at V and 2 bases at J, with 13 bases between the two ends. CDR1 is SGHNT, CDR2 YYREEE, per germline (reference sequence). This CDR3 spans 13 amino acids. CDR3 nucleotides: TGTGCCAGTCCGGCAGGGTCCAACACTGAAGCTTTCTTT. Its translation is CASPAGSNTEAFF. The complete variable domain, with remaining parts taken from reference TRBV5-4 and TRBJ1-1, reads ETGVTQSPTHLIKTRGQQVTLRCSSQSGHNTVSWYQQALGQGPQFIFQYYREEENGRGNFPPRFSGLQFPNYSSELNVNALELDDSALYLCASPAGSNTEAFFGQGTRLTVV.

The chain is built from TRBV3-1 (or the pseudogene TRBV3-2) and TRBJ1-3, with D possibly TRBD1 on 5 matching bases. From germline, CDR1 is LGHDT and CDR2 YNNKEL (reference sequence). V gave up 2 bases and J gave up 2 bases, with 7 bases separating them. The CDR3 extends over 14 amino acids. The CDR3 reads CASSQLGAGNTIYF. CDR3 bases: TGTGCCAGCAGCCAATTAGGGGCTGGAAACACCATATATTTT.

The chain has TRBV25-1 and TRBJ2-7; D ambiguous. The CDR3 consists of 13 residues. Per the germline V gene, CDR1 is MGHDK and CDR2 is SYGVNS. The V and J ends lost 10 bases and 7 bases respectively, with 20 bases between them. CDR3 amino acids: CATAKGGSWEQYF. Written as DNA, the CDR3 is TGTGCCACCGCTAAAGGCGGCTCCTGGGAGCAGTACTTC.

This clone was seen once. The chain combines TRBV5-1 with TRBJ1-6; tentatively, D is TRBD1 (5 bases). The CDR3 contains 16 residues. The V end lost 0 bases, the J end lost 7 bases, and 14 bases lay between the germline ends. CDR1 and CDR2 (germline): SGHRS, YFSETQ. Here the CDR3 DNA reads TGCGCCAGCAGCTTGGCCTATAGGGGCGCAAATTCACCCCTCCACTTT. Residues: CASSLAYRGANSPLHF.

The chain couples TRBV11-2 to TRBJ1-2; no reliable D call. Germline-derived CDR1 and CDR2 are SGHAT and FQNNGV. The V gene lost 5 bases and the J gene lost 4 bases, with 20 bases spanning the gap. CDR3 size: 16 residues. CDR3 region: CASSPLRGRATYGYTF. Written as DNA, the CDR3 is TGTGCCAGCAGCCCCCTGCGGGGTCGGGCTACCTATGGCTACACCTTC.

In its sample, this clone was seen once. The chain combines TRBV10-1 with TRBJ2-1; 9 nucleotides line up with TRBD1. Per germline, CDR1 WNHNN and CDR2 SYGVQD (reference sequence). The CDR3 consists of 17 residues. After removal of 4 bases from V and 6 bases from J, the junction contained 13 bases not matched to a gene. Here the CDR3 reads CASSAPVGTGKGNEQFF. The CDR3 DNA sequence: TGCGCCAGCAGTGCGCCTGTTGGGACAGGGAAAGGCAATGAGCAGTTCTTC.

This clone has a single count. This rearrangement joins TRBV19 to TRBJ1-1; D is undetermined. Trimming shortened V by 4 bases and J by 6 bases, and 6 bases separated the two germline ends. Germline V CDR1 and CDR2: LNHDA, SQIVND (reference sequence). This CDR3 is built from 11 residues. CDR3 amino acids: CASSTFAEAFF. CDR3 nucleotides: TGTGCCAGTAGTACCTTCGCTGAAGCTTTCTTT.

The chain uses TRBV25-1 and TRBJ2-7, with TRBD1 matching 9 bases. Germline CDR1 MGHDK, CDR2 SYGVNS. The ends lost 5 bases at V and 2 bases at J; junction bases unmatched: 4. This CDR3 comprises 14 residues. CDR3 sequence: CASSKGQGPYEQYF. The CDR3 DNA reads TGTGCCAGCAGTAAGGGACAGGGTCCCTACGAGCAGTACTTC.

The chain combines TRBV6-5 with TRBJ1-2; D is unclear. Germline values: CDR1 MNHEY, CDR2 SVGAGI. Trimming took off 4 bases at V and 8 bases at J, with 14 bases between the two ends. The CDR3 consists of 13 residues. The CDR3 reads CASSFDTSRGYTF. CDR3 DNA: TGTGCCAGCAGTTTCGACACCTCCCGGGGCTACACCTTC.

This chain connects TRBV6-5 to TRBJ2-1; D gene unclear. This CDR3 contains 13 residues. Trimming shortened V by 6 bases and J by 6 bases, and 12 bases separated the two germline ends. The V gene's germline CDR1 is MNHEY and CDR2 SVGAGI. The CDR3 sequence: CASSLSRGNEQFF. CDR3 DNA sequence: TGTGCCAGCAGCCTAAGTCGCGGCAATGAGCAGTTCTTC.

The chain joins TRBV27 to TRBJ1-6, with D perhaps matching TRBD1 (5 bases). V lost 2 bases and J lost 8, with 16 bases in between. The CDR3 loop spans 16 amino acids. The germline gives CDR1 MNHEY, CDR2 SMNVEV (reference sequence). This CDR3 is CASSLRGLLPYSPLHF. The CDR3 coding sequence is TGTGCCAGCAGTTTAAGGGGCCTCCTCCCCTATTCACCCCTCCACTTT.

The chain has TRBV5-5 and TRBJ2-2; D not resolved. The V and J ends lost 0 bases and 5 bases respectively, with 8 bases between them. CDR1 is SGHKS and CDR2 is YYEKEE in the germline V gene (reference sequence). The CDR3 is made up of 14 amino acids. The CDR3 is CASSLDLRTGELFF. The CDR3 bases are TGTGCCAGCAGCTTGGACCTGAGGACCGGGGAGCTGTTTTTT.

V gene TRBV5-1 combines with J gene TRBJ2-7, with 7 bases lining up with TRBD1. The CDR3 has 12 amino acids. Germline-derived CDR1 and CDR2 are SGHRS and YFSETQ. V shed 1 base, J shed 8 bases, and the junction held 3 bases outside the gene matches. This CDR3 reads CASSLSTGQQYF. The DNA for the CDR3 is TGCGCCAGCAGCTTGTCGACAGGGCAGCAGTACTTC.

This clone has just one count. V and J are TRBV5-1 and TRBJ2-3; 10 bases map to TRBD2. CDR1 and CDR2 from the germline V gene are SGHRS and YFSETQ. CDR3 length: 18 residues. V lost 0 bases, J lost 2 bases, and 9 bases stayed unmatched. CDR3 sequence: CASSLGASGGRNTDTQYF. The DNA for the CDR3 is TGCGCCAGCAGCTTGGGGGCTAGCGGGGGTCGGAACACAGATACGCAGTATTTT. The full variable domain, in which reference TRBV5-1 and TRBJ2-3 provide the parts outside the CDR3, is KAGVTQTPRYLIKTRGQQVTLSCSPISGHRSVSWYQQTPGQGLQFLFEYFSETQRNKGNFPGRFSGRQFSNSRSEMNVSTLELGDSALYLCASSLGASGGRNTDTQYFGPGTRLTVL.

This chain links TRBV27 with TRBJ2-5, with D uncertain. Trimming took 5 bases from V and 1 from J, leaving 11 bases between them. This CDR3 comprises 14 residues. Germline V gives CDR1 MNHEY, CDR2 SMNVEV (reference sequence). The CDR3 reads CASSPRSSQETQYF. CDR3 DNA: TGTGCCAGCAGTCCCCGGTCGAGCCAAGAGACCCAGTACTTC.

The chain is built from TRBV29-1 and TRBJ2-7; 12 bases agree with TRBD1. Germline CDR1 reads SQVTM; CDR2 reads ANQGSEA. Germline trimming cut 6 bases from V and 3 bases from J; bases unmatched to any gene: 3. The CDR3 is made up of 13 amino acids. This chain's CDR3 is CSVGTGGSYEQYF. The CDR3, as DNA: TGCAGCGTAGGGACAGGGGGCAGCTACGAGCAGTACTTC.

This clone has just a few counts. The V gene is TRBV2, the J gene TRBJ1-2; D is unresolved. The CDR3 sequence is 12 residues long. V dropped 8 bases and J dropped 0 bases, with 7 bases sitting between them. CDR1 is SNHLY and CDR2 is FYNNEI in the germline V gene. CDR3 residues: CASVGANYGYTF. In DNA, the CDR3 is TGTGCCAGCGTAGGAGCTAACTATGGCTACACCTTC.